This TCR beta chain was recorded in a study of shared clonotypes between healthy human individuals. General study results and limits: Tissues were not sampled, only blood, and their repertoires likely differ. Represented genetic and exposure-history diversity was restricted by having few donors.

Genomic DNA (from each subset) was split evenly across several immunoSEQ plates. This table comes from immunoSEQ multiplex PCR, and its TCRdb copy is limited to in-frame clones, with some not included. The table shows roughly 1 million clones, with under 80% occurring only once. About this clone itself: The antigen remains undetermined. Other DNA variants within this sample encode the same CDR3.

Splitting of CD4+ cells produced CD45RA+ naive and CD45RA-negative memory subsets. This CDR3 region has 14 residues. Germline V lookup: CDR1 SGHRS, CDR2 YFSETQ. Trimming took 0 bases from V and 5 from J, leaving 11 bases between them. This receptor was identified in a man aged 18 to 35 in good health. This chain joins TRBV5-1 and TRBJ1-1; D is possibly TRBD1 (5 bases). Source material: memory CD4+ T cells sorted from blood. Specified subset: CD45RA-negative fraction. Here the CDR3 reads CASSLEGRGTEAFF. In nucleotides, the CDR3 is TGCGCCAGCAGCTTGGAGGGGAGGGGAACTGAAGCTTTCTTT.